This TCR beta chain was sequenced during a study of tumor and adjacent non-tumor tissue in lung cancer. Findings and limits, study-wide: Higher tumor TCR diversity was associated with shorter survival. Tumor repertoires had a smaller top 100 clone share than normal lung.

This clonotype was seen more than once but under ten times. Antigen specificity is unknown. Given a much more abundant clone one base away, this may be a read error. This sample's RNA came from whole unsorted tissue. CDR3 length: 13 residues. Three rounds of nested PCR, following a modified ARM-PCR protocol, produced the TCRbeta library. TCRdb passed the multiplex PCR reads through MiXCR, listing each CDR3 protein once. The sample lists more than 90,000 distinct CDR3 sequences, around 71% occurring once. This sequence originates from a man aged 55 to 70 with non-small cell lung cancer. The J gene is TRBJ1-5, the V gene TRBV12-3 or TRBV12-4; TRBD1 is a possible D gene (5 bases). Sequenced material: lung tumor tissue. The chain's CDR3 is CASSLTEDQLQHF. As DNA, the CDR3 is TGTGCCAGCAGTCTGACAGAGGATCAGCTCCAGCATTTT.